This record covers a single T cell receptor beta chain. One entry per CDR3 protein, called by TCRdb with MiXCR from the RT-PCR reads. The sample gives around 700,000 distinct CDR3 sequences, 12% to 15% of which show up once; 3.6% is in the top ten. This CDR3 comprises 14 residues. Between the trimmed V and J ends, which lost 5 bases and 3 bases, there was a span of 11 bases. The germline V gene encodes CDR1 SGHTA and CDR2 FQGTGA. This TCR came from a female donor in good health, serving as a healthy control. The chain uses TRBV7-3 and TRBJ2-1; D is unresolved. Sequencing input: memory CD4+ T cells from blood. The CDR3 spells CASSPRVCYNEQFF. DNA for the CDR3: TGTGCCAGCAGCCCTAGAGTGTGCTACAATGAGCAGTTCTTC.